This TCR beta chain originates from a study of blood T cell repertoires in COVID-19. The overall study: Nucleic acid was either cDNA or gDNA, and it came from T cells, B-cell-depleted T cells, or PBMCs.

Those enrolled in Seattle joined during active infection and were followed longitudinally afterward. The CDR3 runs 14 residues. Unmatched junction bases numbered 1, after V lost 2 bases and J lost 2 bases. The germline V gene encodes CDR1 MRHNA and CDR2 SNTAGT. Original processing methods: How many nucleated cells were present was estimated from reference gene primer amplification. Some clones are missing from TCRdb's copy, which holds only in-frame ones; the method was immunoSEQ multiplex PCR. The V and J calls and the clone size are those of that table, but D and trimming were determined from the DNA. Of about 210,000 clones in the sample, around 85% were seen once.

This chain uses TRBV6-4 with TRBJ2-3, with 7 bases matching TRBD1. Sequencing used peripheral blood. The clonotype originates from a man aged 60 to 69 with COVID-19, enrolled during active disease. The CDR3 DNA is TGTGCCAGCAGTGACGGGACAGACACAGATACGCAGTATTTT. The encoded protein is CASSDGTDTDTQYF.